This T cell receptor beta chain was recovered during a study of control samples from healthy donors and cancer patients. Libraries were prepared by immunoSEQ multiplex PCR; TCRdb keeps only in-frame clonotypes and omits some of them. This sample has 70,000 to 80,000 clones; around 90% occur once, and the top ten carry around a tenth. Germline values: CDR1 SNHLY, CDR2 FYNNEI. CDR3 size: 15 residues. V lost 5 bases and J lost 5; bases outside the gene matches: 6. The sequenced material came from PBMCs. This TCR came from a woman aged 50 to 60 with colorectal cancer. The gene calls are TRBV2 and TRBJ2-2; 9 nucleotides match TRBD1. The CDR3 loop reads CASSTGGAGTGELFF. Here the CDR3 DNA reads TGTGCCAGCAGTACAGGGGGCGCAGGAACCGGGGAGCTGTTTTTT.